Below, 13 T cell receptor beta chains from the same sample are listed, as sequenced in a study of PD-1 blockade in classical Hodgkin lymphoma. Indicated time point: cycle 4 day 1 (C4D1), after around six weeks of nivolumab. Each of the patients experienced relapse following autologous stem cell transplantation, and their brentuximab vedotin exposure differed. Some clones are missing from TCRdb's copy, which holds only in-frame ones; the method was immunoSEQ multiplex PCR. The data contain 80,000 to 100,000 clones, around 93% of them singletons. The material sequenced was peripheral blood mononuclear cells (PBMCs), taken before the fourth cycle of nivolumab. The receptors come from a human donor with classical Hodgkin lymphoma.

The chain uses TRBV28 and TRBJ2-1; a possible D gene is TRBD2 (6 bases). V lost 4 bases to trimming and J lost 10 bases, with 20 bases between them. The CDR3 consists of 15 residues. Germline V gene data show CDR1 as MDHEN and CDR2 as SYDVKM. The CDR3 nucleotides are TGTGCCAGCAGTTCCCCGGCGGGAACAGGTAGGGAGCAGTTCTTC. Its translation is CASSSPAGTGREQFF.

This clone has a handful of counts. The V gene is TRBV27, the J gene TRBJ1-1; TRBD1 matches at 9 bases. The CDR3 has 15 residues. Germline trimming cut 0 bases from V and 5 bases from J; bases unmatched to any gene: 4. The germline CDR1 and CDR2 sequences are MNHEY and SMNVEV (reference sequence). CDR3 DNA sequence: TGTGCCAGCAGTTTATCGAACGACAGGGGGACTGAAGCTTTCTTT. It translates to CASSLSNDRGTEAFF.

The chain carries TRBV27 and TRBJ2-5; TRBD2 aligns across 7 bases. The CDR3 runs 18 residues. The germline V gene encodes CDR1 MNHEY and CDR2 SMNVEV (reference sequence). Unmatched junction bases numbered 14, after V lost 4 bases and J lost 0 bases. DNA for the CDR3: TGTGCCAGCAGTTCGGGCTTCAGAGGTAGCGGGTACCAAGAGACCCAGTACTTC. This encodes CASSSGFRGSGYQETQYF.

The chain has TRBV9 and TRBJ1-2, with 9 bases lining up with TRBD1. The CDR3 consists of 13 residues. The J segment lost 4 bases and the V segment lost 3 bases, leaving 1 base of the junction unmatched. Germline V gene lookup returns CDR1 SGDLS and CDR2 YYNGEE. The CDR3 sequence is CASSADRGYGYTF. In DNA form, the CDR3 reads TGTGCCAGCAGCGCGGACAGGGGCTATGGCTACACCTTC.

The chain links TRBV6-5 to TRBJ1-6; D not certain. The ends were cut back, 8 bases at V and 0 bases at J, with 5 bases in the middle. This CDR3 is 13 amino acids long. Germline assignment: CDR1 MNHEY and CDR2 SVGAGI. This chain's CDR3 is CASQSSYNSPLHF. The DNA of the CDR3 is TGTGCCAGCCAGAGCTCCTATAATTCACCCCTCCACTTT.

The chain joins TRBV23-1 to TRBJ1-4, with 7 bases matching TRBD1. TRBV23-1 is recorded as an ORF, its role being uncertain. The CDR3 spans 16 residues. The trim removed 8 bases at V and 0 bases at J, leaving 9 bases unmatched. DNA for the CDR3: TGCGCCAGCGGAACGAGACAGGGATCAACTAATGAAAAACTGTTTTTT. This translates into CASGTRQGSTNEKLFF.

The gene calls are TRBV25-1 and TRBJ2-5; possibly TRBD2 for D (5 bases). The CDR3 has 13 amino acids. The V and J ends lost 2 bases and 4 bases respectively, with 8 bases between them. Germline CDR1 is MGHDK and CDR2 is SYGVNS. The DNA for the CDR3 is TGTGCCAGCAGTGAAATAGGGAGAGAGACCCAGTACTTC. Translating gives CASSEIGRETQYF.

This chain connects TRBV5-6 to TRBJ2-7, with TRBD1 matching over 11 bases. The CDR3 is made up of 16 amino acids. From germline, CDR1 is SGHDT and CDR2 YYEEEE. Trimming took 4 bases from V and 3 from J; bases not matched to a gene: 9. This chain's CDR3 is CASSRVGDRGFYEQYF. The DNA of the CDR3 is TGTGCCAGCAGCAGGGTAGGGGACAGGGGGTTCTACGAGCAGTACTTC.

The J gene is TRBJ2-2, the V gene TRBV18, with 7 nucleotides matching TRBD1. V was pared by 3 bases and J by 7 bases, with 11 bases of the junction left unmatched. Looked up from germline, CDR1 is KGHSH and CDR2 is LQKENI. The length of the CDR3 is 16 residues. CDR3 coding DNA: TGTGCCAGCTCACCGGACAGGAAGGAGGTAGTCGGGGAGCTGTTTTTT. It specifies CASSPDRKEVVGELFF.

The chain joins TRBV19 to TRBJ1-4; TRBD1 agrees at 9 bases. The CDR3 contains 15 residues. The junction had 3 bases not matched to a gene; V was cut back by 4 bases and J by 3 bases. Germline-derived CDR1 and CDR2 are LNHDA and SQIVND (reference sequence). In DNA form, the CDR3 reads TGTGCCAGTAGTAGGACAGGGGAGTCTAATGAAAAACTGTTTTTT. This translates into CASSRTGESNEKLFF.

The chain combines TRBV6-6 with TRBJ2-1; no clear D gene. This CDR3 region has 16 residues. Trimming removed 0 bases at V and 4 bases at J, with 13 bases between. Germline V gene data show CDR1 as MNHNY and CDR2 as SVGAGI (reference sequence). The CDR3 bases are TGTGCCAGCAGTTACTCGATGGGTGACTGGTACAATGAGCAGTTCTTC. Translation gives CASSYSMGDWYNEQFF.

This clone is a singleton in its sample. The chain is built from TRBV5-1 and TRBJ2-2, with 8 positions matching TRBD2. The J segment lost 2 bases and the V segment lost 1 base, leaving 4 bases of the junction unmatched. Germline V gene lookup returns CDR1 SGHRS and CDR2 YFSETQ. There are 16 residues in the CDR3. CDR3 nucleotide sequence: TGCGCCAGCAGCTTGTCGGGAGGGCTAAACACCGGGGAGCTGTTTTTT. Encoded protein: CASSLSGGLNTGELFF. The full variable domain, with the rest looked up from reference TRBV5-1 and TRBJ2-2, is KAGVTQTPRYLIKTRGQQVTLSCSPISGHRSVSWYQQTPGQGLQFLFEYFSETQRNKGNFPGRFSGRQFSNSRSEMNVSTLELGDSALYLCASSLSGGLNTGELFFGEGSRLTVL.

The gene calls are TRBV5-1 and TRBJ2-2; no definite D call. Looked up from germline, CDR1 is SGHRS and CDR2 is YFSETQ. Trimming stripped 0 bases from V and 4 bases from J, with 7 bases between. This CDR3 spans 14 amino acids. CDR3 residues: CASSLASPTGELFF. DNA of the CDR3: TGCGCCAGCAGCTTGGCGAGTCCCACCGGGGAGCTGTTTTTT.